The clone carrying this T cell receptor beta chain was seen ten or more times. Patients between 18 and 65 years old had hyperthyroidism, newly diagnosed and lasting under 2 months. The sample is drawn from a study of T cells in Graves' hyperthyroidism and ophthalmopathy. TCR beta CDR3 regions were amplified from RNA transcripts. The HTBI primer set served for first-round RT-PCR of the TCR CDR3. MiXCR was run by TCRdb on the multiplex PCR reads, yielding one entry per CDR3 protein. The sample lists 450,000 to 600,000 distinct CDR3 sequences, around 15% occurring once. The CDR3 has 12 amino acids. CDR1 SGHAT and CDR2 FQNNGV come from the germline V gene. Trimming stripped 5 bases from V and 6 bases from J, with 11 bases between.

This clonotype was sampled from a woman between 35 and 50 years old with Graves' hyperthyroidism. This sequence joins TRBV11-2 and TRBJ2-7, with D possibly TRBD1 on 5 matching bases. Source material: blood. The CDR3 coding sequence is TGTGCCAGCAGCAGGACATCCCTCGAGCAGTACTTC. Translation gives CASSRTSLEQYF. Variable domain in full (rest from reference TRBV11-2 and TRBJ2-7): EAGVAQSPRYKIIEKRQSVAFWCNPISGHATLYWYQQILGQGPKLLIQFQNNGVVDDSQLPKDRFSAERLKGVDSTLKIQPAKLEDSAVYLCASSRTSLEQYFGPGTRLTVT.